This T cell receptor beta chain was retrieved from a study of control samples from healthy donors and cancer patients. The V end was cut by 6 bases, the J end by 7 bases, with 4 bases between. The length of the CDR3 is 10 residues. Data came from immunoSEQ multiplex PCR; TCRdb stores just in-frame clones and leaves some out. This table holds about 100,000 clones, over 75% found once. The sample taken for sequencing was blood. This receptor was taken from a woman in her 50s in good health. The chain couples TRBV12-3 or TRBV12-4 to TRBJ2-1; D is uncertain. The CDR3 sequence is CASRENEQFF. The CDR3 nucleotides read TGTGCCAGCAGGGAAAATGAGCAGTTCTTC.